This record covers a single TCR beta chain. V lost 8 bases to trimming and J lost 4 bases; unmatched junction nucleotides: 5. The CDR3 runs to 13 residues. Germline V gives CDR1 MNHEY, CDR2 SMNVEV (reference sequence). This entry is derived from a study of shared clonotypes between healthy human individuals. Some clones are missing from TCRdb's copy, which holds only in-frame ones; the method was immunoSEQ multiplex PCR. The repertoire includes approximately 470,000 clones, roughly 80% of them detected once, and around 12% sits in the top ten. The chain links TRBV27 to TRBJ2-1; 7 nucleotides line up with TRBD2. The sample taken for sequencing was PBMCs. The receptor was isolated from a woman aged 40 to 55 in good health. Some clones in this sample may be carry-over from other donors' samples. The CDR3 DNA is TGTGCCAGCGGGGGAGGGTCATACAATGAGCAGTTCTTC. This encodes CASGGGSYNEQFF.